This entry lists 27 T cell receptor beta chains sequenced from one sample in a study of cytomegalovirus exposure and HLA in healthy donors. 13 Jbeta primers and 60 Vbeta primers were used for the PCR. Libraries were prepared by immunoSEQ multiplex PCR; TCRdb keeps only in-frame clonotypes and omits some of them. This sample has some 150,000 clones, with roughly 82% found just once. What was sequenced was PBMCs. The receptors shown here come from a man aged 50 to 59 in good health and CMV-seropositive.

The chain recombines TRBV5-6 with TRBJ1-5; TRBD1 is a possible D gene (5 bases). V lost 2 bases and J 4 bases, leaving 16 bases between the germline ends. This CDR3 has 16 residues. Germline CDR1 SGHDT, CDR2 YYEEEE. Here the CDR3 reads CASSFGRGQGNQPQHF. The CDR3 DNA reads as TGTGCCAGCAGCTTTGGGAGGGGCCAGGGAAATCAGCCCCAGCATTTT.

The V call is TRBV12-5, the J call TRBJ2-1, with 7 bases fitting TRBD1. The ends lost 6 bases at V and 1 base at J; junction bases unmatched: 6. The CDR3 consists of 15 residues. Germline CDR1 is LGHNT and CDR2 is FRNRAP. CDR3 sequence (DNA): TGTGCTAGTGGCCGACGACAGGGATCCTACAATGAGCAGTTCTTC. It is translated as CASGRRQGSYNEQFF.

The V and J genes are TRBV5-4 and TRBJ1-6, with 7 bases lining up with TRBD1. Germline CDR1 is SGHNT and CDR2 is YYREEE (reference sequence). J gave up 10 bases and V 5 bases, and 6 bases lay outside the gene matches. The CDR3 spans 13 residues. The CDR3 DNA sequence: TGTGCCAGCAGGTTTGACAGGGACTCACCCCTCCACTTT. Translated: CASRFDRDSPLHF.

This rearrangement joins TRBV30 to TRBJ1-5; tentative D call: TRBD1 (6 bases). The CDR3 runs to 17 residues. Germline CDR1 is GTSNPN and CDR2 is SVGIG (reference sequence). V lost 0 bases to trimming and J lost 5 bases, with 20 bases between them. This CDR3 is CAWSVGRRGALDQPQHF. CDR3 nucleotide sequence: TGTGCCTGGAGTGTAGGTCGACGGGGGGCGTTGGATCAGCCCCAGCATTTT.

V is TRBV7-6 and J is TRBJ2-3; 7 nucleotides align to TRBD2. CDR1 is SGHVS and CDR2 is FNYEAQ in the germline V gene. The CDR3 totals 16 residues. V gave up 5 bases and J gave up 3 bases; unmatched junction bases: 11. The CDR3 spells CASSLHNLGGTDTQYF. As DNA, the CDR3 is TGTGCCAGCAGCCTACATAATTTGGGGGGGACAGATACGCAGTATTTT.

The rearrangement links TRBV20-1 to TRBJ2-3; 7 bases align to TRBD2. V gave up 8 bases and J gave up 6 bases; unmatched junction bases: 5. Germline V lookup: CDR1 DFQATT, CDR2 SNEGSKA (reference sequence). The CDR3 length is 11 residues. This CDR3 reads CSSGEGDTQYF. Here the CDR3 DNA reads TGCAGTAGCGGGGAGGGGGATACGCAGTATTTT.

The chain uses TRBV19 and TRBJ2-2, with TRBD2 matching 9 bases. V was clipped by 3 bases and J by 5 bases; unmatched bases: 10. The CDR3 is 17 residues long. The germline gives CDR1 LNHDA, CDR2 SQIVND (reference sequence). CDR3 in DNA: TGTGCCAGTAGTATTTGGGCCGGCGGGAGGGGTACCGGGGAGCTGTTTTTT. Protein: CASSIWAGGRGTGELFF.

The chain combines TRBV9 with TRBJ2-5; D is unclear. Trimming cost V 4 bases and J 1 base, with 14 bases left between them. The germline CDR1 and CDR2 sequences are SGDLS and YYNGEE. This CDR3 spans 15 amino acids. The CDR3 coding sequence is TGTGCCAGCAGCCCGGTGGCGGCAGCCCAAGAGACCCAGTACTTC. It codes for CASSPVAAAQETQYF.

J is TRBJ1-2 and V is TRBV2, with D possibly matching TRBD1 (6 bases). The CDR3 length is 12 residues. Trimming took 6 bases from V and 5 from J, leaving 10 bases between them. Germline V CDR1 and CDR2: SNHLY, FYNNEI. The CDR3 spells CASRQGSYGYTF. The CDR3 nucleotides are TGTGCCAGCAGACAGGGATCGTATGGCTACACCTTC. Filled out from reference TRBV2 and TRBJ1-2, the complete variable domain reads EPEVTQTPSHQVTQMGQEVILRCVPISNHLYFYWYRQILGQKVEFLVSFYNNEISEKSEIFDDQFSVERPDGSNFTLKIRSTKLEDSAMYFCASRQGSYGYTFGSGTRLTVV.

V gene TRBV9 combines with J gene TRBJ2-3; D is ambiguous. V dropped 1 base and J dropped 2 bases, with 11 bases sitting between them. Looked up from germline, CDR1 is SGDLS and CDR2 is YYNGEE. The CDR3 covers 15 residues. The CDR3 nucleotides are TGTGCCAGCAGCGTATACAGTGAAACCACAGATACGCAGTATTTT. Its protein product is CASSVYSETTDTQYF.

V and J are TRBV28 and TRBJ2-3; 8 bases match TRBD2. The CDR3 has 16 amino acids. Looked up from germline, CDR1 is MDHEN and CDR2 is SYDVKM. With 2 bases clipped from V and 2 bases from J, the junction kept 6 bases outside the gene matches. CDR3 nucleotide sequence: TGTGCCAGCAGTTTAGTGGTAGCGGGACCCACAGATACGCAGTATTTT. This sequence encodes CASSLVVAGPTDTQYF.

The chain couples TRBV7-9 to TRBJ2-5; D is perhaps TRBD2 (6 bases). Near its end, the DNA agrees better with TRBJ2-7, so the J call may be wrong. CDR1 SEHNR and CDR2 FQNEAQ come from the germline V gene (reference sequence). The CDR3 runs 15 residues. This CDR3 reads CASSLVQGGSYEQYF. CDR3 coding DNA: TGTGCCAGCAGCTTAGTTCAGGGAGGCAGCTACGAGCAGTACTTC.

The rearrangement links TRBV6-5 to TRBJ2-7, with 8 bases that match TRBD2. The CDR3 totals 14 residues. CDR1 is MNHEY and CDR2 is SVGAGI in the germline V gene. V gave up 5 bases and J gave up 6 bases; unmatched junction bases: 9. CDR3: CASSTGTSPLEQYF. Here the CDR3 DNA reads TGTGCCAGCAGTACCGGGACTAGTCCTCTCGAGCAGTACTTC.

This rearrangement joins TRBV7-9 to TRBJ1-5; no firm D call. V was cut by 1 base and J by 7 bases, with 5 bases left in between. This CDR3 contains 12 residues. Germline CDR1 is SEHNR and CDR2 is FQNEAQ (reference sequence). The CDR3 reads CASSLGGQPQHF. The CDR3 DNA follows: TGTGCCAGCAGCTTAGGCGGCCAGCCCCAGCATTTT. Supplemented by reference TRBV7-9 and TRBJ1-5, the full variable domain reads DTGVSQNPRHKITKRGQNVTFRCDPISEHNRLYWYRQTLGQGPEFLTYFQNEAQLEKSRLLSDRFSAERPKGSFSTLEIQRTEQGDSAMYLCASSLGGQPQHFGDGTRLSIL.

Only a few counts were recorded for this clone. V is TRBV19 and J is TRBJ2-2, with 9 bases that match TRBD1. Per germline, CDR1 LNHDA and CDR2 SQIVND (reference sequence). The ends lost 6 bases at V and 5 bases at J; junction bases unmatched: 4. CDR3 length equals 14 residues. The CDR3 DNA reads as TGTGCCAGTAGGCCCGGGACAGGGACCGGGGAGCTGTTTTTT. Translating it yields CASRPGTGTGELFF.

The chain joins TRBV5-4 to TRBJ2-7, with 11 bases matching TRBD1. The V gene's germline CDR1 is SGHNT and CDR2 YYREEE (reference sequence). The CDR3 length is 15 residues. The ends lost 2 bases at V and 0 bases at J; junction bases unmatched: 1. CDR3 DNA: TGTGCCAGCAGCTTCGGGACAGGGGGCTCCTACGAGCAGTACTTC. Residues: CASSFGTGGSYEQYF. The variable domain in full, completed from reference TRBV5-4 and TRBJ2-7, reads ETGVTQSPTHLIKTRGQQVTLRCSSQSGHNTVSWYQQALGQGPQFIFQYYREEENGRGNFPPRFSGLQFPNYSSELNVNALELDDSALYLCASSFGTGGSYEQYFGPGTRLTVT.

In this sample, this clone turned up once. V gene TRBV11-1 combines with J gene TRBJ1-1; no definite D call. The germline gives CDR1 SGHAT, CDR2 FQDESV (reference sequence). CDR3 size: 15 residues. Trimming pared 1 base from V and 7 bases from J, leaving 16 bases between. The CDR3 spells CASSLGHSGTIEAFF. The CDR3 DNA follows: TGTGCCAGCAGCTTAGGGCACAGCGGAACGATTGAAGCTTTCTTT. Looking up the rest from reference TRBV11-1 and TRBJ1-1 gives the full variable domain: EAEVAQSPRYKITEKSQAVAFWCDPISGHATLYWYRQILGQGPELLVQFQDESVVDDSQLPKDRFSAERLKGVDSTLKIQPAELGDSAMYLCASSLGHSGTIEAFFGQGTRLTVV.

This clone was counted a single time. The V gene is TRBV6-5, the J gene TRBJ2-3; tentative D call: TRBD2 (5 bases). Trimming shortened V by 5 bases and J by 3 bases, and 12 bases separated the two germline ends. Per the germline V gene, CDR1 is MNHEY and CDR2 is SVGAGI. This CDR3 has 14 amino acids. CDR3 coding DNA: TGTGCCAGCAGTAGGTCTCTAGCAACAGATACGCAGTATTTT. It is translated as CASSRSLATDTQYF.

This chain uses TRBV18 with TRBJ1-1, with D perhaps matching TRBD1 (6 bases). Germline V gene lookup returns CDR1 KGHSH and CDR2 LQKENI. V shed 3 bases and J shed 4 bases, with 21 bases lying between them. The CDR3 is 17 amino acids. This chain's CDR3 is CASSPLLQGQETTEAFF. The CDR3 DNA reads as TGTGCCAGCTCACCTCTCTTGCAGGGGCAAGAGACCACTGAAGCTTTCTTT.

This chain uses TRBV19 with TRBJ2-1; 13 nucleotides agree with TRBD2. Looked up from germline, CDR1 is LNHDA and CDR2 is SQIVND (reference sequence). The CDR3 is 17 amino acids. Losses at the gene ends were 1 base for V and 8 bases for J; bases not matched to a gene: 8. CDR3 coding DNA: TGTGCCAGTAGTATAGTCACTAGCGGGGGGGCCTTAGATGAGCAGTTCTTC. Translated, it gives CASSIVTSGGALDEQFF.

This clone was detected once. The V and J genes are TRBV28 and TRBJ1-4, with 8 nucleotides matching TRBD1. The CDR3 is 15 residues long. V lost 6 bases to trimming and J lost 4 bases; unmatched junction nucleotides: 7. In germline, CDR1 is MDHEN, CDR2 SYDVKM. The CDR3 region is CASRWTGQINEKLFF. The CDR3 DNA reads as TGTGCCAGCAGGTGGACAGGGCAAATTAATGAAAAACTGTTTTTT.

The chain recombines TRBV7-9 with TRBJ2-2; D unresolved. Trimming pared 0 bases from V and 6 bases from J, leaving 8 bases between. The CDR3 length is 14 residues. The germline V gene encodes CDR1 SEHNR and CDR2 FQNEAQ (reference sequence). The CDR3 DNA reads TGTGCCAGCAGCTTAGCGAACCGAGCCGGGGAGCTGTTTTTT. As protein: CASSLANRAGELFF.

This clone was picked up one time. This rearrangement joins TRBV2 to TRBJ1-5; 7 nucleotides line up with TRBD1. This CDR3 contains 15 residues. The germline CDR1 and CDR2 sequences are SNHLY and FYNNEI. Trimming removed 5 bases from V and 0 bases from J; junction bases left unmatched: 4. In nucleotides, the CDR3 is TGTGCCAGCAGTAAGACAGGGATTAGCAATCAGCCCCAGCATTTT. Amino acids: CASSKTGISNQPQHF.

The J gene is TRBJ2-5, the V gene TRBV6-6; 8 nucleotides agree with TRBD2. From germline, CDR1 is MNHNY and CDR2 SVGAGI (reference sequence). This CDR3 spans 14 amino acids. Trimming at V came to 7 bases and at J to 3 bases, leaving 7 bases not matched to a gene. This chain's CDR3 is CASIVGGAEETQYF. CDR3 nucleotides: TGTGCCAGCATTGTCGGGGGGGCCGAAGAGACCCAGTACTTC.

The rearrangement links TRBV4-1 to TRBJ1-1; D ambiguous. Trimming removed 3 bases at V and 4 bases at J, with 21 bases between. CDR1 and CDR2 (germline): MGHRA, YSYEKL. The CDR3 extends over 17 amino acids. CDR3 loop: CASSQLTVRGIGTEAFF. Here the CDR3 DNA reads TGCGCCAGCAGCCAGCTAACAGTACGGGGTATCGGCACTGAAGCTTTCTTT.

On this clone itself: Other DNA sequences in this specimen translate into the identical CDR3. The CDR3 DNA reads TGCGCCAGCAGCCAGACGACAGGTTCCTACGAGCAGTACTTC. Its translation is CASSQTTGSYEQYF. The rearrangement links TRBV4-1 to TRBJ2-7, with a tentative D call TRBD1 (6 bases). The CDR3 length is 14 residues. Germline CDR1 MGHRA, CDR2 YSYEKL. V dropped 3 bases and J dropped 1 base, with 10 bases sitting between them.

CDR3 DNA: TGTGCCAGTACCCGCTCTGGAAACACCATATATTTT. Translation: CASTRSGNTIYF. The V gene is TRBV19, the J gene TRBJ1-3, with D unclear. The V end was cut by 7 bases, the J end by 0 bases, with 4 bases between. The germline CDR1 and CDR2 sequences are LNHDA and SQIVND (reference sequence). The CDR3 has 12 residues.